These 16 T cell receptor beta chains came from one sample sequenced in a study of blood T cells in healthy people across ages. Sample-barcoded 5' priming and a J-beta primer mix drove a second PCR of roughly 6 to 12 cycles. TCRdb re-analysed the 5' RACE reads in MiXCR, keeping a single row per CDR3 protein. Of approximately 800,000 distinct CDR3 sequences in the sample, 35% to 40% were seen once. Specimen: blood. The receptors were sampled from a man younger than 35 in good health.

In this sample, this clonotype turned up once. V usage is TRBV6-2 or TRBV6-3 and J usage is TRBJ2-4; 7 bases agree with TRBD1. The junction had 9 bases not matched to a gene; V was cut back by 10 bases and J by 6 bases. Germline CDR1 MNHEY, CDR2 SVGEGT. The CDR3 is made up of 13 amino acids. CDR3 sequence reads: CATRGGAGNIQYF. The CDR3 DNA is TGTGCCACAAGAGGGGGCGCGGGAAACATTCAGTACTTC.

A few counts support this clonotype. This chain joins TRBV27 and TRBJ2-7; D possibly matches TRBD1 or TRBD2 (5 bases each). V was cut by 8 bases and J by 7 bases, with 21 bases left in between. This CDR3 has 14 residues. Per germline, CDR1 MNHEY and CDR2 SMNVEV (reference sequence). CDR3 DNA: TGTGCCAGCTCCCGAGGGACGGGATGGCTGGAGCAGTACTTC. Protein sequence: CASSRGTGWLEQYF.

This clonotype has only a few counts. CDR3 DNA sequence: TGTGCCATCAGGGGGGACAGAACGTCGGACGCGCCGTTCTTC. This encodes CAIRGDRTSDAPFF. This sequence joins TRBV10-3 and TRBJ2-1, with TRBD1 matching over 7 bases. Germline loops: CDR1 ENHRY, CDR2 SYGVKD. With V trimmed by 6 bases and J by 15 bases, 17 bases remained unmatched. This CDR3 has 14 amino acids.

This clonotype showed up many times. The genes are TRBV12-3 or TRBV12-4 and TRBJ1-5, with 12 positions matching TRBD1. Unmatched junction bases numbered 6, after V lost 6 bases and J lost 6 bases. CDR3 length equals 15 residues. The CDR3 region has the DNA TGTGCCAGCAGCTCCGGGACAGGGGGCCGTCAGCCCCAGCATTTT. Encoded protein: CASSSGTGGRQPQHF.

The CDR3 bases are TGTGCCAGCAGAGTCCGGGGGCGCGAAGCCTACGAGCAGTACTTC. It codes for CASRVRGREAYEQYF. This chain uses TRBV6-5 with TRBJ2-7; D is perhaps TRBD1 or TRBD2 (6 bases each). The CDR3 runs to 15 residues. Germline-derived CDR1 and CDR2 are MNHEY and SVGAGI. Between the trimmed V and J ends, which lost 6 bases and 2 bases, there was a span of 17 bases.

This clonotype showed up just a few times. The chain joins TRBV14 to TRBJ2-7; TRBD1 aligns across 7 bases. Germline V gives CDR1 SGHDN, CDR2 FVKESK. The CDR3 loop spans 15 amino acids. J was trimmed by 0 bases and V by 4 bases; bases with no gene match: 6. CDR3 sequence: CASSPGTASSYEQYF. The DNA of the CDR3 is TGTGCCAGCAGCCCGGGGACAGCCAGCTCCTACGAGCAGTACTTC.

The J gene is TRBJ2-3, the V gene TRBV7-6, with D possibly being TRBD2 (6 bases). Germline CDR1 is SGHVS and CDR2 is FNYEAQ. The V end lost 4 bases, the J end lost 2 bases, and 13 bases lay between the germline ends. The length of the CDR3 is 15 residues. The CDR3 nucleotides are TGTGCCAGCAGCTCATTCGGGAGTAACACAGATACGCAGTATTTT. Its translation: CASSSFGSNTDTQYF.

Comment on this clonotype: Relative to the germline gene, one junction end is altered; a read error may explain this. The chain has TRBV7-9 and TRBJ2-3; TRBD2 is a possible D gene (7 bases). Germline CDR1 is SEHNR and CDR2 is FQNEAQ (reference sequence). CDR3 length: 14 amino acids. For the CDR3, the DNA is TGTGCCAGCAGCCGCGGGGGCAGCACAGATATGCAGTATTTT. The encoded protein is CASSRGGSTDMQYF.

This clonotype came up a few times. The chain employs TRBV12-3 or TRBV12-4 and TRBJ1-1, with no clear D. The ends were cut back, 3 bases at V and 7 bases at J, with 12 bases in the middle. This CDR3 spans 13 amino acids. The CDR3 nucleotides are TGTGCCAGCAGTTTTGCGGGAGGCGGTGAAGCTTTCTTT. As protein: CASSFAGGGEAFF.

This clonotype has ten or more counts. J is TRBJ2-1 and V is TRBV21-1; the table's D call, TRBD1, has no DNA check behind it. TRBV21-1 constitutes a pseudogene. This CDR3 contains 22 residues. CDR3 sequence (DNA): TGTGCCAGCACCACGATCGATTGTAGGGACAGGGTGTTAATGGGGGTACACAATGAGCAGTTCTTC. Its protein is CASTTIDCRDRVLMGVHNEQFF.

At least ten counts were recorded for this clonotype. The chain links TRBV7-2 to TRBJ1-5; D unclear. The germline V gene has CDR1 SGHTA and CDR2 FQGNSA. With 4 bases removed from V and 1 base from J, the gap between germline ends came to 8 bases. This CDR3 is 14 amino acids long. The CDR3 loop reads CASSSAFSNQPQHF. CDR3 bases: TGTGCCAGCAGCTCGGCCTTCAGCAATCAGCCCCAGCATTTT.

This clonotype occurred a few times. This chain links TRBV11-1 with TRBJ2-2; D gene unclear. Germline CDR1 is SGHAT and CDR2 is FQDESV (reference sequence). Between the trimmed V and J ends, which lost 2 bases and 0 bases, there was a span of 13 bases. The CDR3 runs 17 residues. CDR3 loop: CASSLRSGGANTGELFF. The CDR3 bases are TGTGCCAGCAGCTTAAGGTCGGGCGGCGCGAACACCGGGGAGCTGTTTTTT.

This clonotype turned up a few times. This chain joins TRBV6-2 or TRBV6-3 and TRBJ2-5; weak D call: TRBD2 (6 bases). Trimming cost V 2 bases and J 4 bases, with 14 bases left between them. Germline CDR1 reads MNHEY; CDR2 reads SVGEGT. This CDR3 has 15 amino acids. The CDR3 region has the DNA TGTGCCAGCAGTTACGACCTGGCGGGGAGAGAGACCCAGTACTTC. Its translation: CASSYDLAGRETQYF.

The chain joins TRBV11-1 to TRBJ2-4; no firm D call. The CDR3 covers 12 residues. The V and J ends lost 4 bases and 6 bases respectively, with 7 bases between them. Germline lookup yields CDR1 SGHAT and CDR2 FQDESV (reference sequence). CDR3 in amino acids: CASSYKGNIQYF. CDR3 nucleotides: TGTGCCAGCAGCTATAAGGGAAACATTCAGTACTTC.

To note about this clonotype: A much larger clonotype is one base distant, so this may be a read error. The chain uses TRBV3-1 and TRBJ2-4; D is undetermined. The CDR3 extends over 17 amino acids. Germline CDR1 is LGHDT and CDR2 is YNNKEL (reference sequence). Trimming pared 1 base from V and 1 base from J, leaving 14 bases between. CDR3 in amino acids: CASSQAFHSMAKNIQYF. CDR3 sequence (DNA): TGTGCCAGCAGCCAAGCCTTTCACAGCATGGCCAAAAACATTCAGTACTTC.

This rearrangement joins TRBV11-2 to TRBJ2-5, with TRBD2 matching over 7 bases. The CDR3 consists of 24 residues. Germline-derived CDR1 and CDR2 are SGHAT and FQNNGV. J was trimmed by 2 bases and V by 5 bases; bases with no gene match: 35. The CDR3 DNA reads TGTGCCAGCAGCCCGCTGGAAGGTGGGAGGGACTATCCAGATAATGGTGGTAAACAAGAGACCCAGTACTTC. The encoded protein is CASSPLEGGRDYPDNGGKQETQYF.